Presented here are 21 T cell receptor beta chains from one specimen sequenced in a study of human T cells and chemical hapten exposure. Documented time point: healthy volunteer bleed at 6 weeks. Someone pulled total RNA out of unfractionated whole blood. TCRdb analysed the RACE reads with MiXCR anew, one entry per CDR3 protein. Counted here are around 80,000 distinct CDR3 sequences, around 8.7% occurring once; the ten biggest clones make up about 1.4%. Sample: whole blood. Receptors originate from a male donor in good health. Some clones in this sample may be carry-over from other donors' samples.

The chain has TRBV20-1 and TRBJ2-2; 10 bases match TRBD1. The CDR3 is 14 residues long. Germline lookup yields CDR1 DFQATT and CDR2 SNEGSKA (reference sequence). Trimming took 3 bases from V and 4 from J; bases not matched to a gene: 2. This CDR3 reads CSARTGGSTGELFF. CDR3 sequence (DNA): TGCAGTGCTAGGACAGGGGGCAGCACCGGGGAGCTGTTTTTT.

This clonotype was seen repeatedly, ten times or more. CDR3 sequence: CSAISSGGGTGELFF. The CDR3 bases are TGCAGTGCTATCTCGAGCGGAGGGGGCACCGGGGAGCTGTTTTTT. This rearrangement joins TRBV20-1 to TRBJ2-2; perhaps D is TRBD1 or TRBD2 (6 bases each). Looked up from germline, CDR1 is DFQATT and CDR2 is SNEGSKA (reference sequence). The CDR3 runs to 15 residues. V lost 4 bases to trimming and J lost 4 bases, with 16 bases between them.

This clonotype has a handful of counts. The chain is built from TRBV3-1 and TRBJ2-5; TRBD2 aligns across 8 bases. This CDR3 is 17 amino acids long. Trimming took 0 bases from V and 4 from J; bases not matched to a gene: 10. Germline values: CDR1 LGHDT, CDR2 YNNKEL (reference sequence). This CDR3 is CASSQDRGLALGETQYF. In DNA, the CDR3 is TGTGCCAGCAGCCAAGATAGAGGACTAGCCCTTGGAGAGACCCAGTACTTC.

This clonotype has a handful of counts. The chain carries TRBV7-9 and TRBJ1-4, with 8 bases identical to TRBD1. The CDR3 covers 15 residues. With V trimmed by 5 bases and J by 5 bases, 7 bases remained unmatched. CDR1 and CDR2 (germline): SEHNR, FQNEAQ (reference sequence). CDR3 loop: CASSLLDRENEKLFF. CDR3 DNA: TGTGCCAGCAGCCTCTTGGACAGGGAGAATGAAAAACTGTTTTTT. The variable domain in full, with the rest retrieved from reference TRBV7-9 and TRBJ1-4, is DTGVSQNPRHKITKRGQNVTFRCDPISEHNRLYWYRQTLGQGPEFLTYFQNEAQLEKSRLLSDRFSAERPKGSFSTLEIQRTEQGDSAMYLCASSLLDRENEKLFFGSGTQLSVL.

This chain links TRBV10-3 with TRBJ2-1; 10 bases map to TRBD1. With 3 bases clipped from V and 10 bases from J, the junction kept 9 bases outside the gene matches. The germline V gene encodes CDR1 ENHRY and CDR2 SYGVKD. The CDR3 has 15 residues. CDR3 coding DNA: TGTGCCATCAGTGATGGGACAGGGGATGCGTGGGAGCAGTTCTTC. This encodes CAISDGTGDAWEQFF.

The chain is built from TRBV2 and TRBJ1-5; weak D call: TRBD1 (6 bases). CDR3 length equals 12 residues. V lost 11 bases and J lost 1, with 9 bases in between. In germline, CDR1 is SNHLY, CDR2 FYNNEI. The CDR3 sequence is CAGDRSNQPQHF. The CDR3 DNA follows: TGTGCCGGAGACAGGAGCAATCAGCCCCAGCATTTT.

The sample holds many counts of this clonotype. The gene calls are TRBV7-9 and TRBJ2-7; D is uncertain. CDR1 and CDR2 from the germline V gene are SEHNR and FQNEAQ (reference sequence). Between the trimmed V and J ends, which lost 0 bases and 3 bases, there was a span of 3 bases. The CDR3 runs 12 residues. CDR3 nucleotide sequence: TGTGCCAGCAGCTTAGCCCGCTACGAGCAGTACTTC. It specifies CASSLARYEQYF.

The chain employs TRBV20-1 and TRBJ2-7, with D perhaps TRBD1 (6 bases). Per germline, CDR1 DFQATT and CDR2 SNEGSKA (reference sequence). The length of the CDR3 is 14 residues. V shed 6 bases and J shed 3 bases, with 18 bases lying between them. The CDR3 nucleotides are TGCAGTGCCGGACTTCCGGGACAAAACTACGAGCAGTACTTC. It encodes CSAGLPGQNYEQYF.

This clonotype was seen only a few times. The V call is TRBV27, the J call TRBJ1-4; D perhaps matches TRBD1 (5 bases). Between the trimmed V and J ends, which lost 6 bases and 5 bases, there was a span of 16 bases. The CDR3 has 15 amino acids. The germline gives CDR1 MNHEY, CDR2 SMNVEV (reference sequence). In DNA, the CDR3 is TGTGCCAGCAGCGTCTACGGGGGGGGAAATGAAAAACTGTTTTTT. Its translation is CASSVYGGGNEKLFF.

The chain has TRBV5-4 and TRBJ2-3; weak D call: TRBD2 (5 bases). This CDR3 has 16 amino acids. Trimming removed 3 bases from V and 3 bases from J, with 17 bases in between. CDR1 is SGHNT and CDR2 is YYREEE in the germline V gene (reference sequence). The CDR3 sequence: CASSSLKRNRTDTQYF. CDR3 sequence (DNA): TGTGCCAGCAGCTCATTAAAGCGGAATCGAACAGATACGCAGTATTTT.

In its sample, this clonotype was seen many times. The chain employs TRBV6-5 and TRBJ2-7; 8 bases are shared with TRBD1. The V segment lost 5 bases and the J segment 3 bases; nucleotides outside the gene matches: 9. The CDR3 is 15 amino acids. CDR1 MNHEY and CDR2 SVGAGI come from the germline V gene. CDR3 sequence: CASSTGQGTLYEQYF. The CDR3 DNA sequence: TGTGCCAGCAGTACTGGACAGGGCACCCTCTACGAGCAGTACTTC.

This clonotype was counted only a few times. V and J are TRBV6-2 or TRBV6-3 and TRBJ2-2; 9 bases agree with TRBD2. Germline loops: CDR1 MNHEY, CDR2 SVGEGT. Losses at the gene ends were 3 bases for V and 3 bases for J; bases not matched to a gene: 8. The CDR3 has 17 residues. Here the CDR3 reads CASSYLPAGGYTGELFF. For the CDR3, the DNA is TGTGCCAGCAGTTATCTCCCAGCGGGGGGTTACACCGGGGAGCTGTTTTTT.

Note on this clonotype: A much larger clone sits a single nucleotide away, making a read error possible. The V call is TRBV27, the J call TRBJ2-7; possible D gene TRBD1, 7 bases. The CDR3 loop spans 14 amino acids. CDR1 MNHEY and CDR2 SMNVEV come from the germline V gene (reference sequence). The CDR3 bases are TGTGCCAGCAGTTCGGGAGACAGGGCCGGAGTTCGGAACTTC. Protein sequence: CASSSGDRAGVRNF.

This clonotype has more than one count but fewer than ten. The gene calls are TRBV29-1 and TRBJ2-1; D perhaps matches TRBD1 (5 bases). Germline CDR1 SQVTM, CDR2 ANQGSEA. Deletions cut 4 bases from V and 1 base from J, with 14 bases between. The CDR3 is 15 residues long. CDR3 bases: TGCAGCGTTGTGGGCAGGGTAGTGTCCTACAATGAGCAGTTCTTC. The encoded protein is CSVVGRVVSYNEQFF.

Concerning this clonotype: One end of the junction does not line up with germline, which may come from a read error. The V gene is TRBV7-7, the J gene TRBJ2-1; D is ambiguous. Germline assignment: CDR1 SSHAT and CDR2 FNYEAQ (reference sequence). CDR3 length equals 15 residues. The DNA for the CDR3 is TGTACCAGCAGCTTAGGGCAGGCCACCTACAATGAGCAGTTCTTC. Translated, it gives CTSSLGQATYNEQFF.

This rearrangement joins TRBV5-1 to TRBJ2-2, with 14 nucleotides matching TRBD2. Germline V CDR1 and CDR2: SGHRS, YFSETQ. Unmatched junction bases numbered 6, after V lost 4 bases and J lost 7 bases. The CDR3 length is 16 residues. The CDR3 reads CASSLGLAGEIGELFF. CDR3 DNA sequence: TGCGCCAGCAGCCTGGGACTAGCGGGAGAGATCGGGGAGCTGTTTTTT. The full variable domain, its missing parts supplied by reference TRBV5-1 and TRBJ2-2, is KAGVTQTPRYLIKTRGQQVTLSCSPISGHRSVSWYQQTPGQGLQFLFEYFSETQRNKGNFPGRFSGRQFSNSRSEMNVSTLELGDSALYLCASSLGLAGEIGELFFGEGSRLTVL.

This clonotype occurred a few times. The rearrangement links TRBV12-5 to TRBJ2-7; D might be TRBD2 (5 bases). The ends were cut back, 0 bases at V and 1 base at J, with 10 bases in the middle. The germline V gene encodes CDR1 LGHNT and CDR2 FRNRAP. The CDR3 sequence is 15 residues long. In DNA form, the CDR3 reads TGTGCTAGTGGTTTGGTATTCGGGGATTCCTACGAGCAGTACTTC. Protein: CASGLVFGDSYEQYF.

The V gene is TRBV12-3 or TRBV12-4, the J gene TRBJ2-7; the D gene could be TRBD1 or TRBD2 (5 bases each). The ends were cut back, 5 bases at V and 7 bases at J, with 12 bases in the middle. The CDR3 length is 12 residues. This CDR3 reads CASSRDVGEQYF. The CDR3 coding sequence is TGTGCCAGCAGTCGGGACGTCGGGGAGCAGTACTTC.

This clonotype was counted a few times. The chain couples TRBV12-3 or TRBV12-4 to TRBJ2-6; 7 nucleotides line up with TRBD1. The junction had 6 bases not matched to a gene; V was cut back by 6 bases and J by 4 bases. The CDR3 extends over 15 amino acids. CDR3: CASSQQGVGANVLTF. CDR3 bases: TGTGCCAGCAGCCAGCAGGGGGTGGGGGCCAACGTCCTGACTTTC.

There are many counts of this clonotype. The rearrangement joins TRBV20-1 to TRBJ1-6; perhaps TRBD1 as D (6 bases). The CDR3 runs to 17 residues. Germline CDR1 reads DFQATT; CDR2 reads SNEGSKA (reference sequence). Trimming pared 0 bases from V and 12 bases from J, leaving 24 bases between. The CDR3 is CSARDPDMGDTIGPLHF. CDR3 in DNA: TGCAGTGCTAGAGATCCCGATATGGGGGACACGATTGGACCCCTCCACTTT.

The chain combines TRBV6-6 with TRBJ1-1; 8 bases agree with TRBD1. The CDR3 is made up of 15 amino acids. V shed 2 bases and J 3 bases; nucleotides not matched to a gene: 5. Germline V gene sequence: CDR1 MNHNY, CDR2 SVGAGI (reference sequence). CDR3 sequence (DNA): TGTGCCAGCAGTTACCCCAGGGGGCGGGACACTGAAGCTTTCTTT. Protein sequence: CASSYPRGRDTEAFF.